One T cell receptor beta chain is described in this entry. The entry originates in a study of blood T cell repertoires in COVID-19. Study-level background: Both acute and convalescent COVID-19 samples were obtained from the United States, Italy and Spain. T cells, B-cell-depleted T cells, or PBMCs provided the cDNA or gDNA that served as material.

This CDR3 comprises 16 residues. Germline CDR1 is SGHNT and CDR2 is YYREEE (reference sequence). Trimming removed 0 bases at V and 6 bases at J, with 15 bases between. Per the authors' pipeline: Amplification with reference gene primers provided the estimates of nucleated cell counts. Generated by immunoSEQ multiplex PCR, the TCRdb table keeps only in-frame clones and is missing some. Clonal size and the V and J genes are those of that table, whereas D and trimming came from the DNA. The data contain approximately 80,000 clones, about 92% of them seen just once; the ten biggest clones take up about 1%.

This receptor was identified in a woman in her forties or fifties in a cohort sampled during active COVID-19. The specimen sequenced was peripheral blood. The J gene is TRBJ2-2, the V gene TRBV5-4; the D gene is possibly TRBD1 (5 bases). The CDR3 is CASSLDAQGGSGELFF. As DNA, the CDR3 is TGTGCCAGCAGCTTGGACGCTCAGGGTGGATCCGGGGAGCTGTTTTTT.